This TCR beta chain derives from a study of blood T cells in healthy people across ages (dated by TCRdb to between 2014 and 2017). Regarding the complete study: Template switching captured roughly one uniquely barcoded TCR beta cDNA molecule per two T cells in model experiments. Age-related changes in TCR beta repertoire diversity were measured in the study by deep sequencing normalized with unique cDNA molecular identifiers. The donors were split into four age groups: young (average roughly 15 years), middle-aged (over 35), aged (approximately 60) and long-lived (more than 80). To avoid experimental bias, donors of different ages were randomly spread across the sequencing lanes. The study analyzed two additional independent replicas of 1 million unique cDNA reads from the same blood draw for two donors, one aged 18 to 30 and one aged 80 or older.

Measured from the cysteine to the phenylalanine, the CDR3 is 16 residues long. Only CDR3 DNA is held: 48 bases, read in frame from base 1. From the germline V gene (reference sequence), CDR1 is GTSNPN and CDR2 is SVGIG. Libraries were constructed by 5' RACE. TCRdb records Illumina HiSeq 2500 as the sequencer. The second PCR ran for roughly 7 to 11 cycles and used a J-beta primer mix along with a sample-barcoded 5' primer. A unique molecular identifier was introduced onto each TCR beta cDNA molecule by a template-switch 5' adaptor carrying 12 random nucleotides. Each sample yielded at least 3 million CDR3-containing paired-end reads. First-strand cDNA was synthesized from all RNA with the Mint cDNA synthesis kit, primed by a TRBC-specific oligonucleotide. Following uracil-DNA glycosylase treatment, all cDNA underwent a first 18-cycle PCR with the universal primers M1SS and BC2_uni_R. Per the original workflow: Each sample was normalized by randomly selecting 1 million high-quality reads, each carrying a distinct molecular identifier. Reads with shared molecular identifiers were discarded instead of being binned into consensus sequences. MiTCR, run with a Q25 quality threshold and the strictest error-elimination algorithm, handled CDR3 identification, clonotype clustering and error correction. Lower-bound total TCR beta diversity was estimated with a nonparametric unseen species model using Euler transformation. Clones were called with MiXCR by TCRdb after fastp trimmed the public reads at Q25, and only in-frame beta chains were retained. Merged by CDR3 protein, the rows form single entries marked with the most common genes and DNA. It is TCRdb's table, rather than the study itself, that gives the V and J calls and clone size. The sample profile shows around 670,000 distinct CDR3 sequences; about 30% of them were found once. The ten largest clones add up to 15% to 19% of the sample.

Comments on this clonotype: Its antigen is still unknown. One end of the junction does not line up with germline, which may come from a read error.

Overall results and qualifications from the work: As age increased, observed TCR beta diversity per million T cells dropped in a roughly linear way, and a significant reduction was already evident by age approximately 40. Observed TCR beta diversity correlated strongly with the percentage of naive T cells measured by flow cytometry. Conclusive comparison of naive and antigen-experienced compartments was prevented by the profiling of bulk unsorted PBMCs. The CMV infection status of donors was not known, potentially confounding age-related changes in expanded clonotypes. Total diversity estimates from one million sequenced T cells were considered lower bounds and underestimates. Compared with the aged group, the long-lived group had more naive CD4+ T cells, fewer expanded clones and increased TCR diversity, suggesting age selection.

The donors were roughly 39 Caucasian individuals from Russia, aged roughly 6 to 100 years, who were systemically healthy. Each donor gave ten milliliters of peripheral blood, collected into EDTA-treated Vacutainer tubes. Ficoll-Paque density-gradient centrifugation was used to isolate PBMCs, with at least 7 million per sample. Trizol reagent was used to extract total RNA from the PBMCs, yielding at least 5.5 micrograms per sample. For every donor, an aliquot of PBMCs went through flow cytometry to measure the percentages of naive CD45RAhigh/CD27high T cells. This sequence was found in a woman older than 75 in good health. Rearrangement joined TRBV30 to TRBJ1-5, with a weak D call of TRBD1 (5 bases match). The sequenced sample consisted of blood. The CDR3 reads CDWSSTAPLSNQPQHF. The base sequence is TGTGACTGGAGTTCGACAGCGCCTTTAAGCAATCAGCCCCAGCATTTT.